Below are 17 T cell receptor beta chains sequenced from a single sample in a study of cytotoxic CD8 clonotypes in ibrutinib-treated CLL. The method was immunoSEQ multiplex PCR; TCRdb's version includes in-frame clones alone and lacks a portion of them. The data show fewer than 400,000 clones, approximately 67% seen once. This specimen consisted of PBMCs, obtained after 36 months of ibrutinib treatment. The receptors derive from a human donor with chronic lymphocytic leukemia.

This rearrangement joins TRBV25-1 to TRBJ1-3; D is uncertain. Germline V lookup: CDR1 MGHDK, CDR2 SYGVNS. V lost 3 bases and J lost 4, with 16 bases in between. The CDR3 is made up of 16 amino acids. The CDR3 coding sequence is TGTGCCAGCAGTGATCTGGCACCCCGGGCCGGAAACACCATATATTTT. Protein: CASSDLAPRAGNTIYF.

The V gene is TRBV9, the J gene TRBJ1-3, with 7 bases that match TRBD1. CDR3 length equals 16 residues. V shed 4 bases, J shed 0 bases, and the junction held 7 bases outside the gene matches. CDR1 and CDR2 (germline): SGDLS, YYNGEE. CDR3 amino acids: CASSPISGGSGNTIYF. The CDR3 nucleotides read TGTGCCAGCAGCCCTATCTCAGGGGGCTCTGGAAACACCATATATTTT.

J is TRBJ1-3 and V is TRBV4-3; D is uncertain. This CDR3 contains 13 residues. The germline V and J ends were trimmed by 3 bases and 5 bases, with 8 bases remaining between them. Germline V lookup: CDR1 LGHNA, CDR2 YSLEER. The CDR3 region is CASSQGSRNTIYF. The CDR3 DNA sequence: TGCGCCAGCAGCCAGGGATCAAGAAACACCATATATTTT.

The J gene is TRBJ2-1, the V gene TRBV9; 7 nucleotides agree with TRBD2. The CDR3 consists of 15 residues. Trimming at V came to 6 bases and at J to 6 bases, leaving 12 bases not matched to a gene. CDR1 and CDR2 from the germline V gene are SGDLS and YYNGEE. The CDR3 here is CASTQGGRPLNEQFF. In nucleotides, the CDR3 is TGTGCCAGCACCCAGGGCGGGAGACCCCTCAATGAGCAGTTCTTC.

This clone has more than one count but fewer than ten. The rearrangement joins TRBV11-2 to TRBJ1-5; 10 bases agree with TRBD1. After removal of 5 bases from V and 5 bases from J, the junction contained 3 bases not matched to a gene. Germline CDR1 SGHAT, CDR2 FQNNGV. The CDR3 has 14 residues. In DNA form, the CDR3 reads TGTGCCAGCAGCCTGGGACAGGGGCATCAGCCCCAGCATTTT. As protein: CASSLGQGHQPQHF.

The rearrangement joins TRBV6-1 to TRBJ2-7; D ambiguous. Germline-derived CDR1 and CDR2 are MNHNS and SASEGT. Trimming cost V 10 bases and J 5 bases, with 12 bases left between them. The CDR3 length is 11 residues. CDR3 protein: CATRPGDEQYF. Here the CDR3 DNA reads TGTGCCACTCGGCCTGGGGACGAGCAGTACTTC.

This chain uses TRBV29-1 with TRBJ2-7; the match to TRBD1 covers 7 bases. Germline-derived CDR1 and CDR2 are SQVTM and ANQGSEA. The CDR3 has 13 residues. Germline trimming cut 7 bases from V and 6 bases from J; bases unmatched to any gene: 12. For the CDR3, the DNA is TGCAGCGCCCCGCACAAGACAGGGCGCGAGCAGTACTTC. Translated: CSAPHKTGREQYF.

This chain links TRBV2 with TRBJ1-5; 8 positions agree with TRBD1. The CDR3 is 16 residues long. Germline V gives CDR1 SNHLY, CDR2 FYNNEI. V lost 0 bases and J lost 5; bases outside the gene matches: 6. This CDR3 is CASSEAWTGRDQPQHF. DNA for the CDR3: TGTGCCAGCAGTGAAGCCTGGACAGGGCGAGATCAGCCCCAGCATTTT. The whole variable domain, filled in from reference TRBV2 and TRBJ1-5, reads EPEVTQTPSHQVTQMGQEVILRCVPISNHLYFYWYRQILGQKVEFLVSFYNNEISEKSEIFDDQFSVERPDGSNFTLKIRSTKLEDSAMYFCASSEAWTGRDQPQHFGDGTRLSIL.

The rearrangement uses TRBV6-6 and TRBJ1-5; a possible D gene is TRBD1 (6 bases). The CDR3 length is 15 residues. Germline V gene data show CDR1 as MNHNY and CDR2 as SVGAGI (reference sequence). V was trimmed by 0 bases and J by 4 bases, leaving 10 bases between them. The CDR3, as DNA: TGTGCCAGCAGTTACTCGAGGGGGGTGAATCAGCCCCAGCATTTT. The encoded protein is CASSYSRGVNQPQHF.

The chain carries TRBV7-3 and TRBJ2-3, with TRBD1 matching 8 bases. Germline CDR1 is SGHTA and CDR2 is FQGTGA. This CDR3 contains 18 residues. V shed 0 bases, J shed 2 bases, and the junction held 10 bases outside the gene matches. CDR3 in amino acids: CASSLTLGQGTYTDTQYF. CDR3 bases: TGTGCCAGCAGCTTAACTCTCGGACAGGGAACATACACAGATACGCAGTATTTT.

The CDR3 here is CASSVAGLAFYNEQFF. Written as DNA, the CDR3 is TGTGCCAGCAGCGTAGCTGGACTAGCATTCTACAATGAGCAGTTCTTC. The gene calls are TRBV9 and TRBJ2-1; 8 bases align to TRBD2. J lost 3 bases, V lost 0 bases, and 5 bases had no gene match. In germline, CDR1 is SGDLS, CDR2 YYNGEE. This CDR3 comprises 16 residues.

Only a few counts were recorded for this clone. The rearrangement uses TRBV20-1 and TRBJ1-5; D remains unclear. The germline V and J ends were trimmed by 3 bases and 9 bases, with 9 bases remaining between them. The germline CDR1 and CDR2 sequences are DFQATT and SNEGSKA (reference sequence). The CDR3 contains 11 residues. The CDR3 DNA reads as TGCAGTGCTAGCCCAGAGGGGCCCCAGCATTTT. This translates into CSASPEGPQHF.

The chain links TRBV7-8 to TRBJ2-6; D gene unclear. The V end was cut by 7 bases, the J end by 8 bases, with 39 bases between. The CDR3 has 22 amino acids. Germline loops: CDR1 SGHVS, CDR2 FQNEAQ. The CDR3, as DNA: TGTGCCAGCACTACCCGGTCGGCCCCCAACTATAGCCCCGTTATGGGGACCAACGTCCTGACTTTC. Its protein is CASTTRSAPNYSPVMGTNVLTF. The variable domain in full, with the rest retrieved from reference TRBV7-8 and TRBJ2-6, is GAGVSQSPRYKVAKRGQDVALRCDPISGHVSLFWYQQALGQGPEFLTYFQNEAQLDKSGLPSDRFFAERPEGSVSTLKIQRTQQEDSAVYLCASTTRSAPNYSPVMGTNVLTFGAGSRLTVL.

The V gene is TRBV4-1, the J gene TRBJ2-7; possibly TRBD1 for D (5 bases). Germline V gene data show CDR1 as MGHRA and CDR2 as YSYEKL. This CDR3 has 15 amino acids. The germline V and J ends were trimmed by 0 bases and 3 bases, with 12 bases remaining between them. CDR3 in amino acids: CASSQDSREDYEQYF. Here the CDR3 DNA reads TGCGCCAGCAGCCAAGATTCCAGGGAAGACTACGAGCAGTACTTC.

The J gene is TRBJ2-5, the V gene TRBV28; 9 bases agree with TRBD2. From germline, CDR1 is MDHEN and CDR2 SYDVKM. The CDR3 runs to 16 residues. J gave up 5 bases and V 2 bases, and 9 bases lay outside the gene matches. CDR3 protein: CASSLRAGGPVETQYF. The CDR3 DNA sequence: TGTGCCAGCAGTTTAAGGGCGGGAGGGCCTGTGGAGACCCAGTACTTC. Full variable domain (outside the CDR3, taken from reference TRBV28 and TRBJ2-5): DVKVTQSSRYLVKRTGEKVFLECVQDMDHENMFWYRQDPGLGLRLIYFSYDVKMKEKGDIPEGYSVSREKKERFSLILESASTNQTSMYLCASSLRAGGPVETQYFGPGTRLLVL.

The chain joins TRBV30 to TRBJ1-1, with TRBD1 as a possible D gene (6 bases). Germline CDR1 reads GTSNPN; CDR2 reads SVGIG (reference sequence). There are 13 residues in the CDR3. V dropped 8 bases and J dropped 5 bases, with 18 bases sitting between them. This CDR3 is CAHNQGRETEAFF. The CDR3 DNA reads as TGTGCCCACAACCAGGGGAGGGAAACTGAAGCTTTCTTT.

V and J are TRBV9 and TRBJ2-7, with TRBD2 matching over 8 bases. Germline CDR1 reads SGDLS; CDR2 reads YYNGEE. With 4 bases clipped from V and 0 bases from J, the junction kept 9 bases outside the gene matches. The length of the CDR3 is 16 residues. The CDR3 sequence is CASSPGLSGASYEQYF. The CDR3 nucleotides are TGTGCCAGCAGCCCTGGGCTTAGCGGGGCCTCCTACGAGCAGTACTTC.